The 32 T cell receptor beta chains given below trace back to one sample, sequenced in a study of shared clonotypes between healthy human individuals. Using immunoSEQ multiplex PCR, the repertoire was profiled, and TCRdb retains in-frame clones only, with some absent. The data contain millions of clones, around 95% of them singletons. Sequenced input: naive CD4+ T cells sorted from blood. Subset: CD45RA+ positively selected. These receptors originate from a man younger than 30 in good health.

CDR3 nucleotide sequence: TGTGCCAGCAGAAATCAAGAGACCCAGTACTTC. Protein: CASRNQETQYF. J is TRBJ2-5 and V is TRBV28; the D is unclear. CDR1 is MDHEN, CDR2 SYDVKM, per germline. The CDR3 is 11 residues long. V was trimmed by 6 bases and J by 2 bases, leaving 4 bases between them.

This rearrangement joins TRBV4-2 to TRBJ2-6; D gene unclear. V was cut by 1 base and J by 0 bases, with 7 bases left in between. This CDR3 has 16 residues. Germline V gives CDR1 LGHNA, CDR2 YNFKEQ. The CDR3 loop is CASSQVYSSGANVLTF. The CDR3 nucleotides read TGTGCCAGCAGCCAAGTATATAGCTCTGGGGCCAACGTCCTGACTTTC.

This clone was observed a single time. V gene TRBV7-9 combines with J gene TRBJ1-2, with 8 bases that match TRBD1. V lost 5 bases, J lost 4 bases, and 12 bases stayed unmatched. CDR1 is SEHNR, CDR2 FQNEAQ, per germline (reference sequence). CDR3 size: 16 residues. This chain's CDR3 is CASSPQDRENGYGYTF. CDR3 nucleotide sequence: TGTGCCAGCAGCCCACAGGACAGGGAAAACGGCTATGGCTACACCTTC.

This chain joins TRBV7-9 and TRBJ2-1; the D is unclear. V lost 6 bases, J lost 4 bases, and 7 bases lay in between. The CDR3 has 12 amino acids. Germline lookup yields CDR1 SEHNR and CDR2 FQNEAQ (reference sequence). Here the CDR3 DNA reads TGTGCCAGCAGGCGAAAATACAATGAGCAGTTCTTC. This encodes CASRRKYNEQFF.

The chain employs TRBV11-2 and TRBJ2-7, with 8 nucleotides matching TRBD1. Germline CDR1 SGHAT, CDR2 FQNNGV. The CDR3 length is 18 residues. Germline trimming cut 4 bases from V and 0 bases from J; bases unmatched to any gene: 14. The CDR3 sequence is CASSWITGTGSSSYEQYF. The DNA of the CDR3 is TGTGCCAGCAGCTGGATTACCGGGACAGGATCTAGCTCCTACGAGCAGTACTTC.

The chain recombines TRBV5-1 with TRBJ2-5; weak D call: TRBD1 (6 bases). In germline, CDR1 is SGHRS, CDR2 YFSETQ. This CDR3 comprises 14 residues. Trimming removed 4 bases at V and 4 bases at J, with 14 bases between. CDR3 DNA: TGCGCCAGCAGCCAAGCAGGGGCGGGAGAGACCCAGTACTTC. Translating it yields CASSQAGAGETQYF. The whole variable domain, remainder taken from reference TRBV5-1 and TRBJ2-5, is KAGVTQTPRYLIKTRGQQVTLSCSPISGHRSVSWYQQTPGQGLQFLFEYFSETQRNKGNFPGRFSGRQFSNSRSEMNVSTLELGDSALYLCASSQAGAGETQYFGPGTRLLVL.

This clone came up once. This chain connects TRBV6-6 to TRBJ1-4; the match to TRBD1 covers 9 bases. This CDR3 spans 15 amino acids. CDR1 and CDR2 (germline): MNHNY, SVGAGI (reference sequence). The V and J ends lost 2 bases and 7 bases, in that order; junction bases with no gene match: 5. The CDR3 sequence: CASSYRRQGGEKLFF. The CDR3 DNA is TGTGCCAGCAGTTACCGTCGACAGGGGGGTGAAAAACTGTTTTTT.

The CDR3 here is CASSRGWPYEQYF. The CDR3 nucleotides read TGTGCCAGCAGCCGGGGTTGGCCCTACGAGCAGTACTTC. The chain combines TRBV6-1 with TRBJ2-7; a possible D gene is TRBD2 (5 bases). The CDR3 sequence is 13 residues long. The V gene lost 6 bases and the J gene lost 2 bases, with 11 bases spanning the gap. Germline CDR1 and CDR2: MNHNS and SASEGT.

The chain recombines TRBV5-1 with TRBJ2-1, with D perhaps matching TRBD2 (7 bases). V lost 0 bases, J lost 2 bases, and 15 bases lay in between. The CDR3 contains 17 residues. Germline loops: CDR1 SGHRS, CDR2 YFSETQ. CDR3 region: CASSLGGGAPAYNEQFF. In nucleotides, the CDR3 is TGCGCCAGCAGCTTGGGCGGGGGCGCTCCCGCCTACAATGAGCAGTTCTTC.

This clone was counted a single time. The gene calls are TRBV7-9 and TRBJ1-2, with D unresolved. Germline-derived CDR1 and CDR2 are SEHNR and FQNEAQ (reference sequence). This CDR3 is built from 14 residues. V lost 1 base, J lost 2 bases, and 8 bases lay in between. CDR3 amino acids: CASSLDEINYGYTF. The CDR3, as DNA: TGTGCCAGCAGCTTAGACGAGATAAACTATGGCTACACCTTC.

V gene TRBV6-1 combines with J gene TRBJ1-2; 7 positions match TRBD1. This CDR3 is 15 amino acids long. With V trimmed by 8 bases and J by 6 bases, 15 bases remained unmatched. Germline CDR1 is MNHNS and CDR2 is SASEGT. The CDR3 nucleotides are TGTGCCAGCGTAGTAGGATCGAGGGGGCATGATGGCTACACCTTC. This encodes CASVVGSRGHDGYTF.

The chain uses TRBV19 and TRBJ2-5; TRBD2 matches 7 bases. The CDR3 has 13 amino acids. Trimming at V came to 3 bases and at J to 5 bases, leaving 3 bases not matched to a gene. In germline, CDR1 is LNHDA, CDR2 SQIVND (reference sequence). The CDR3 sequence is CASSIMRGETQYF. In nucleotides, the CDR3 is TGTGCCAGTAGTATTATGCGGGGGGAGACCCAGTACTTC. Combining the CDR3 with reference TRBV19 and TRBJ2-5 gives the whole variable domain DGGITQSPKYLFRKEGQNVTLSCEQNLNHDAMYWYRQDPGQGLRLIYYSQIVNDFQKGDIAEGYSVSREKKESFPLTVTSAQKNPTAFYLCASSIMRGETQYFGPGTRLLVL.

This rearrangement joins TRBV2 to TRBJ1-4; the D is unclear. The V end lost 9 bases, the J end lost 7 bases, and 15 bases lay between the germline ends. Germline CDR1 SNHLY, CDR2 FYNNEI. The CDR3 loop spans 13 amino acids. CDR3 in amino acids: CASRGLLREKLFF. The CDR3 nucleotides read TGTGCCAGTCGGGGTTTGTTGCGTGAAAAACTGTTTTTT.

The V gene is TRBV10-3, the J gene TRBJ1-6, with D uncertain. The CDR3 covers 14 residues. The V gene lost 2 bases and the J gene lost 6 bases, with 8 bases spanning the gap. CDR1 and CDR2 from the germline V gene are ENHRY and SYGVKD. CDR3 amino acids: CAISELMVNSPLHF. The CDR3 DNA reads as TGTGCCATCAGTGAGCTCATGGTTAATTCACCCCTCCACTTT.

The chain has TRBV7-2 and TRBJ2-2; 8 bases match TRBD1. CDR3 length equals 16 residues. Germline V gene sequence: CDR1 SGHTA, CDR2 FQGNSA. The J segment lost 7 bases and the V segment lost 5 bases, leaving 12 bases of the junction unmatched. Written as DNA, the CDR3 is TGTGCCAGCAGCCGCAACGGGCAGGGGGCCGGCGGGGAGCTGTTTTTT. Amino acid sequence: CASSRNGQGAGGELFF.

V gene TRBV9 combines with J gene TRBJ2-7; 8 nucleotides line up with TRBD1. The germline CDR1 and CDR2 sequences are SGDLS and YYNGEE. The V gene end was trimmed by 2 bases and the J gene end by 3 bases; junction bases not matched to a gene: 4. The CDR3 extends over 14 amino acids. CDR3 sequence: CASSVDRVVYEQYF. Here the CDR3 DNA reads TGTGCCAGCAGCGTGGACAGGGTGGTCTACGAGCAGTACTTC.

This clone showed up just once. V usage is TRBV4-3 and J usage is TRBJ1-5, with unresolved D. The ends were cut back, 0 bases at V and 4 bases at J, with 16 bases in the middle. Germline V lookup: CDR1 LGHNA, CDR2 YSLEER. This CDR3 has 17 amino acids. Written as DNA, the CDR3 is TGCGCCAGCAGCCAAGAATGGTCTAGGGATTTAAATCAGCCCCAGCATTTT. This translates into CASSQEWSRDLNQPQHF.

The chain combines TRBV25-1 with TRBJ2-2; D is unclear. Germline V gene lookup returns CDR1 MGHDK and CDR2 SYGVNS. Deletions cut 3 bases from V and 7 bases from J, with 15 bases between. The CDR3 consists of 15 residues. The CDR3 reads CASSEVLSGSGELFF. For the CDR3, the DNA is TGTGCCAGCAGTGAGGTACTCTCAGGAAGCGGGGAGCTGTTTTTT.

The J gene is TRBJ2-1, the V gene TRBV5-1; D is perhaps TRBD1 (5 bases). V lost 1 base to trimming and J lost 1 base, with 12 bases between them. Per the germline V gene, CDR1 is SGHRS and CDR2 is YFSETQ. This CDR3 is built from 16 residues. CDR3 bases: TGCGCCAGCAGCTTGAGGCCAGGGTCTTCCTACAATGAGCAGTTCTTC. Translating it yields CASSLRPGSSYNEQFF.

CDR3 amino acids: CASSVLEGGELFF. CDR3 sequence (DNA): TGTGCCAGTAGTGTCCTCGAGGGCGGGGAGCTGTTTTTT. The chain has TRBV19 and TRBJ2-2, with D tentatively TRBD2 (5 bases). Trimming removed 5 bases at V and 7 bases at J, with 11 bases between. The CDR3 is made up of 13 amino acids. Germline V gives CDR1 LNHDA, CDR2 SQIVND (reference sequence).

The CDR3 bases are TGTGCCAGCAGCTCAGGGACACTAAATTCACCCCTCCACTTT. It is translated as CASSSGTLNSPLHF. The J gene is TRBJ1-6, the V gene TRBV11-3, with TRBD1 as a possible D gene (6 bases). Trimming took off 4 bases at V and 7 bases at J, with 11 bases between the two ends. This CDR3 is built from 14 residues. The germline CDR1 and CDR2 sequences are SGHNT and YENEEA.

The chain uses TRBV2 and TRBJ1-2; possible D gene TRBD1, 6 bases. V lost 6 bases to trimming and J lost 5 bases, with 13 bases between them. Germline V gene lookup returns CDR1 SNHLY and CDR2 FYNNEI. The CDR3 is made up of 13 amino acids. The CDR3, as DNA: TGTGCCAGCAGCCCGGTCCAGGGGTATGGCTACACCTTC. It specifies CASSPVQGYGYTF.

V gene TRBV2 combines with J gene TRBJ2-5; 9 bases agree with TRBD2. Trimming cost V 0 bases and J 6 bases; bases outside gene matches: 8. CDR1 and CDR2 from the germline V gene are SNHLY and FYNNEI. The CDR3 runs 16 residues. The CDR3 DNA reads TGTGCCAGCAGTGAAGCAGGCGGGAGGGCCTTAAAGACCCAGTACTTC. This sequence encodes CASSEAGGRALKTQYF.

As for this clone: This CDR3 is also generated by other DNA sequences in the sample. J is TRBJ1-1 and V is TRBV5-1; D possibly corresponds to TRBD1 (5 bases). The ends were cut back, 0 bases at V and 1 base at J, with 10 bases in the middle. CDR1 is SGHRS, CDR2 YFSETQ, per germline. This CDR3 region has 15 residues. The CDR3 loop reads CASSLVGAANTEAFF. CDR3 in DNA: TGCGCCAGCAGCTTGGTAGGGGCGGCGAACACTGAAGCTTTCTTT. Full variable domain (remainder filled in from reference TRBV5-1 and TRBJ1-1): KAGVTQTPRYLIKTRGQQVTLSCSPISGHRSVSWYQQTPGQGLQFLFEYFSETQRNKGNFPGRFSGRQFSNSRSEMNVSTLELGDSALYLCASSLVGAANTEAFFGQGTRLTVV.

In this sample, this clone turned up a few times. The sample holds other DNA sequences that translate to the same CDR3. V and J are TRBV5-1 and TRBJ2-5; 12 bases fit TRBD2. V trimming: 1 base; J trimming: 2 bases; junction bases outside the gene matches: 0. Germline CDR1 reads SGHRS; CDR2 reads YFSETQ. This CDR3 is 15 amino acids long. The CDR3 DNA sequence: TGCGCCAGCAGCTTGACTAGCGGGGGGCAAGAGACCCAGTACTTC. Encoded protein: CASSLTSGGQETQYF. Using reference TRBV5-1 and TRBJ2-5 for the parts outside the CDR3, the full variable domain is KAGVTQTPRYLIKTRGQQVTLSCSPISGHRSVSWYQQTPGQGLQFLFEYFSETQRNKGNFPGRFSGRQFSNSRSEMNVSTLELGDSALYLCASSLTSGGQETQYFGPGTRLLVL.

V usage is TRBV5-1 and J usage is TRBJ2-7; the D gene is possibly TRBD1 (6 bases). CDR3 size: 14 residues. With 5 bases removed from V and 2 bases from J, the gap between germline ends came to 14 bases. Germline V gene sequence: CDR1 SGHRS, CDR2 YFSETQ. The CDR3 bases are TGCGCCAGCAGTCATGGACAGAGCACCTACGAGCAGTACTTC. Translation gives CASSHGQSTYEQYF.

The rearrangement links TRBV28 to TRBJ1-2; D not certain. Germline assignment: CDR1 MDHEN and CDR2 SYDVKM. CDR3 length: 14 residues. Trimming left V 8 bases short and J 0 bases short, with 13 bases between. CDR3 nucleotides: TGTGCCAGCCGTGCCGGTTCCTCTAACTATGGCTACACCTTC. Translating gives CASRAGSSNYGYTF.

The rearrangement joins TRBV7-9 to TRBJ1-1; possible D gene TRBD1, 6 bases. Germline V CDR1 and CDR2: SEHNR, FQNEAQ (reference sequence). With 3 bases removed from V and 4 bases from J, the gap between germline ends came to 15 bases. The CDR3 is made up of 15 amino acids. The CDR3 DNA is TGTGCCAGCAGCTTGGGGAGTTTAGGGGGCACTGAAGCTTTCTTT. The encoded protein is CASSLGSLGGTEAFF.

CDR3 region: CAIQEGSTDTQYF. CDR3 sequence (DNA): TGTGCCATACAGGAGGGAAGTACAGATACGCAGTATTTT. The chain links TRBV6-5 to TRBJ2-3; tentatively, D is TRBD2 (6 bases). Germline-derived CDR1 and CDR2 are MNHEY and SVGAGI. V shed 10 bases and J shed 3 bases, with 14 bases lying between them. The CDR3 is 13 residues long.

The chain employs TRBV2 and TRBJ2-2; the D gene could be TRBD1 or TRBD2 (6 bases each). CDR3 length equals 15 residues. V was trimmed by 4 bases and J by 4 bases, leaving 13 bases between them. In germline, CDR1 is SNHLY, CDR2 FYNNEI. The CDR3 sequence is CASSVARGGTGELFF. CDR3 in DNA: TGTGCCAGCAGTGTTGCCAGGGGAGGCACCGGGGAGCTGTTTTTT. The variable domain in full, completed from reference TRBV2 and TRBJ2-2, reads EPEVTQTPSHQVTQMGQEVILRCVPISNHLYFYWYRQILGQKVEFLVSFYNNEISEKSEIFDDQFSVERPDGSNFTLKIRSTKLEDSAMYFCASSVARGGTGELFFGEGSRLTVL.

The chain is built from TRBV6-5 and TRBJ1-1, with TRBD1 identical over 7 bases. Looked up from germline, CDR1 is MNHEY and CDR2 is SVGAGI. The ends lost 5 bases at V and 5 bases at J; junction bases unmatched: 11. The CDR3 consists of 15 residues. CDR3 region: CASSPPTGSATEAFF. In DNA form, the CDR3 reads TGTGCCAGCAGTCCGCCGACAGGGTCGGCGACTGAAGCTTTCTTT.

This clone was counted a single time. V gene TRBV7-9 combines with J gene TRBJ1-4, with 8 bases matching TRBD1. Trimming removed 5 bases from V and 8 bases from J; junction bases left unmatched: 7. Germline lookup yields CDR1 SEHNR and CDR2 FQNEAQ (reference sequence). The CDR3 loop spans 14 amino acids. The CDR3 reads CASSPGQGWEKLFF. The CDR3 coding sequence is TGTGCCAGCAGCCCCGGACAGGGTTGGGAAAAACTGTTTTTT.